Shown below are 27 T cell receptor beta chains from a single sample sequenced in a study of persistence of HIV-infected CD4 T cells (TCRdb year 2020). The intended sense of this specimen's treatment or condition label: suppressive antiretroviral therapy. A pool of overlapping 15-mer peptides from HIV-1 Gag, at 1 ug per peptide per mL, was used to stimulate the cells. Nonresponding CD40L-negative CD69-negative CD45RO-high memory CD4+ T cells were sorted as memory populations depleted of antigen-responding cells. Their antigens are not known. TCRbeta repertoires were sequenced from genomic DNA with the immunoSEQ hsTCRB assay version 4 in survey mode. TCRdb holds this immuneACCESS table with in-frame rearrangements only. Some clones are missing; in checked studies, unresolved V genes explain under half, and the rest has no known cause. Here the sample has about 60,000 clones; roughly 77% occur a single time. The ten largest clones take up 1.5% to 2% of the sample.

The specimen comprised CD4+ T cells sorted from PBMCs after roughly 17-hour stimulation, sampled from a patient who received antiretroviral therapy. The intended sense of this specimen's cell subset or site label: CD40L-CD69- CD45RO-high memory CD4 T cells not responding to Gag peptides. Every receptor here comes from an adult man with HIV who was CMV-seropositive.

Written as DNA, the CDR3 is TGTGCCAGCAGTTTACAGGGGTATAGTGAGCAGTTCTTC. Amino acid sequence: CASSLQGYSEQFF. The chain is built from TRBV2 and TRBJ2-1, with TRBD1 matching over 7 bases. Germline CDR1 reads SNHLY; CDR2 reads FYNNEI. This CDR3 is built from 13 residues. The ends lost 5 bases at V and 9 bases at J; junction bases unmatched: 7.

This clone appeared once. The rearrangement links TRBV15 to TRBJ1-3; unclear D gene. The CDR3 length is 16 residues. V was shortened by 1 base and J by 0 bases, with 10 bases between the two germline ends. From germline, CDR1 is LNHNV and CDR2 YYDKDF (reference sequence). The CDR3 protein is CATSRAGSLSGNTIYF. CDR3 in DNA: TGTGCCACCAGCAGAGCGGGCAGCCTCTCTGGAAACACCATATATTTT.

This chain uses TRBV6-5 with TRBJ2-7; D uncertain. CDR3 length: 15 amino acids. Germline lookup yields CDR1 MNHEY and CDR2 SVGAGI. The V gene lost 2 bases and the J gene lost 4 bases, with 15 bases spanning the gap. CDR3 in amino acids: CASSYARQRGYEQYF. CDR3 in DNA: TGTGCCAGCAGTTACGCGCGGCAGCGCGGATACGAGCAGTACTTC.

The chain links TRBV29-1 to TRBJ1-1, with TRBD1 as a possible D gene (6 bases). This CDR3 comprises 15 residues. Germline loops: CDR1 SQVTM, CDR2 ANQGSEA. V was trimmed by 6 bases and J by 1 base, leaving 18 bases between them. CDR3 DNA sequence: TGCAGCGTCGGGCTAAGGGGGTCCGGGAACACTGAAGCTTTCTTT. This codes for CSVGLRGSGNTEAFF.

This clone was seen more than once but under ten times. V usage is TRBV28 and J usage is TRBJ2-2; 10 nucleotides align to TRBD1. V lost 5 bases to trimming and J lost 2 bases; unmatched junction nucleotides: 5. The CDR3 has 16 amino acids. CDR1 is MDHEN and CDR2 is SYDVKM in the germline V gene. The CDR3 DNA sequence: TGTGCCAGCAGTGAGAGGGACAGGGGTAACACCGGGGAGCTGTTTTTT. This encodes CASSERDRGNTGELFF.

This clone was counted a few times. The V and J genes are TRBV18 and TRBJ1-2, with no clear D. Germline-derived CDR1 and CDR2 are KGHSH and LQKENI. V was clipped by 2 bases and J by 1 base, with 8 bases between them. There are 14 residues in the CDR3. The CDR3 loop reads CASSPSRFNYGYTF. DNA of the CDR3: TGTGCCAGCTCACCAAGCAGGTTTAACTATGGCTACACCTTC. Full variable domain (remainder filled in from reference TRBV18 and TRBJ1-2): NAGVMQNPRHLVRRRGQEARLRCSPMKGHSHVYWYRQLPEEGLKFMVYLQKENIIDESGMPKERFSAEFPKEGPSILRIQQVVRGDSAAYFCASSPSRFNYGYTFGSGTRLTVV.

This chain connects TRBV4-1 to TRBJ1-5; no definite D call. This CDR3 is built from 15 residues. Germline CDR1 and CDR2: MGHRA and YSYEKL. Trimming shortened V by 1 base and J by 0 bases, and 7 bases separated the two germline ends. Here the CDR3 reads CASSQGLNSNQPQHF. The CDR3 DNA sequence: TGCGCCAGCAGCCAAGGGCTAAATAGCAATCAGCCCCAGCATTTT.

The CDR3 region is CASSPIQGGSYEQYF. CDR3 DNA sequence: TGTGCCAGCTCACCGATACAGGGGGGAAGCTACGAGCAGTACTTC. The chain links TRBV18 to TRBJ2-7; the match to TRBD1 covers 8 bases. This CDR3 has 15 residues. CDR1 KGHSH and CDR2 LQKENI come from the germline V gene. The V and J ends lost 3 bases and 3 bases, in that order; junction bases with no gene match: 7. The whole variable domain, remainder taken from reference TRBV18 and TRBJ2-7, is NAGVMQNPRHLVRRRGQEARLRCSPMKGHSHVYWYRQLPEEGLKFMVYLQKENIIDESGMPKERFSAEFPKEGPSILRIQQVVRGDSAAYFCASSPIQGGSYEQYFGPGTRLTVT.

The rearrangement joins TRBV27 to TRBJ2-7, with D perhaps TRBD1 (5 bases). Between the trimmed V and J ends, which lost 3 bases and 2 bases, there was a span of 8 bases. The CDR3 totals 13 residues. The V gene's germline CDR1 is MNHEY and CDR2 SMNVEV (reference sequence). The CDR3 spells CASSFAGPYEQYF. The CDR3 DNA follows: TGTGCCAGCAGTTTTGCAGGGCCCTACGAGCAGTACTTC.

The chain uses TRBV19 and TRBJ2-7; D gene unclear. Per the germline V gene, CDR1 is LNHDA and CDR2 is SQIVND (reference sequence). The V end lost 1 base, the J end lost 2 bases, and 9 bases lay between the germline ends. The CDR3 spans 14 residues. The chain's CDR3 is CASSIGPGPYEQYF. The DNA of the CDR3 is TGTGCCAGTAGTATAGGTCCAGGCCCCTACGAGCAGTACTTC.

The V call is TRBV9, the J call TRBJ1-2; 10 bases are shared with TRBD1. The CDR3 has 15 amino acids. Trimming at V came to 4 bases and at J to 2 bases, leaving 5 bases not matched to a gene. CDR1 is SGDLS, CDR2 YYNGEE, per germline. The CDR3 coding sequence is TGTGCCAGCAGCTCGGGACAGGGGTTCAACTATGGCTACACCTTC. It translates to CASSSGQGFNYGYTF.

The chain employs TRBV7-8 and TRBJ2-5, with D perhaps matching TRBD1 (6 bases). V was clipped by 5 bases and J by 4 bases, with 11 bases between them. In germline, CDR1 is SGHVS, CDR2 FQNEAQ. The CDR3 sequence is 13 residues long. The CDR3: CASSLGQRETQYF. As DNA, the CDR3 is TGTGCCAGCAGCCTTGGACAGCGAGAGACCCAGTACTTC.

This chain uses TRBV18 with TRBJ2-7, with TRBD1 matching 8 bases. Germline V gives CDR1 KGHSH, CDR2 LQKENI. The V segment lost 5 bases and the J segment 3 bases; nucleotides outside the gene matches: 6. The CDR3 totals 14 residues. The CDR3 sequence: CASSSTGEYYEQYF. In DNA form, the CDR3 reads TGTGCCAGCTCATCGACAGGGGAATACTACGAGCAGTACTTC.

The CDR3 region has the DNA TGTGCCAGCAGCCCGACTAGCGGGGCGGATACGCAGTATTTT. Translating gives CASSPTSGADTQYF. The V gene is TRBV7-3, the J gene TRBJ2-3, with 11 positions matching TRBD2. Germline loops: CDR1 SGHTA, CDR2 FQGTGA. V lost 5 bases and J lost 6; bases outside the gene matches: 4. The CDR3 contains 14 residues.

The rearrangement links TRBV3-1 (or the pseudogene TRBV3-2) to TRBJ2-7; D may be TRBD1 or TRBD2 (6 bases each). Trimming removed 9 bases at V and 1 base at J, with 13 bases between. This CDR3 has 13 residues. In germline, CDR1 is LGHDT, CDR2 YNNKEL (reference sequence). CDR3: CASGRGPSYEQYF. The CDR3 nucleotides are TGTGCCAGTGGCCGGGGGCCATCCTACGAGCAGTACTTC.

CDR3 nucleotide sequence: TGTGCCAGCAGTTTCCGCGGGCAGCAATCTCTTGAAGCTTTCTTT. Amino acids: CASSFRGQQSLEAFF. This chain connects TRBV2 to TRBJ1-1, with D hard to call. Germline V lookup: CDR1 SNHLY, CDR2 FYNNEI. The CDR3 is 15 amino acids. V was trimmed by 5 bases and J by 7 bases, leaving 20 bases between them.

The CDR3 loop is CATSPGSGMNTEAFF. The DNA of the CDR3 is TGTGCCACCAGTCCCGGTTCCGGGATGAACACTGAAGCTTTCTTT. The chain employs TRBV15 and TRBJ1-1; the D is unclear. The CDR3 is made up of 15 amino acids. The germline V gene encodes CDR1 LNHNV and CDR2 YYDKDF (reference sequence). Trimming stripped 6 bases from V and 0 bases from J, with 14 bases between.

This clone was seen more than once but under ten times. J is TRBJ2-7 and V is TRBV2; 8 bases are shared with TRBD1. The CDR3 has 15 amino acids. Germline trimming cut 4 bases from V and 2 bases from J; bases unmatched to any gene: 7. CDR1 and CDR2 from the germline V gene are SNHLY and FYNNEI. The CDR3 loop is CASSAWTGPTYEQYF. DNA of the CDR3: TGTGCCAGCAGTGCCTGGACAGGGCCCACCTACGAGCAGTACTTC.

The CDR3 region is CAWSSKAATNEKLFF. The CDR3 DNA is TGTGCCTGGAGTAGTAAGGCTGCAACTAATGAAAAACTGTTTTTT. This chain joins TRBV30 and TRBJ1-4; D gene uncertain. The CDR3 covers 15 residues. Trimming took 2 bases from V and 0 from J, leaving 10 bases between them. Germline lookup yields CDR1 GTSNPN and CDR2 SVGIG (reference sequence).

The chain couples TRBV19 to TRBJ1-2, with D perhaps matching TRBD1 (6 bases). Germline values: CDR1 LNHDA, CDR2 SQIVND (reference sequence). The CDR3 extends over 15 amino acids. V lost 8 bases, J lost 0 bases, and 16 bases lay in between. The CDR3 region has the DNA TGTGCCAGTCGGGAACAGGGCCTAACTAACTATGGCTACACCTTC. This codes for CASREQGLTNYGYTF. Full variable domain (outside the CDR3, taken from reference TRBV19 and TRBJ1-2): DGGITQSPKYLFRKEGQNVTLSCEQNLNHDAMYWYRQDPGQGLRLIYYSQIVNDFQKGDIAEGYSVSREKKESFPLTVTSAQKNPTAFYLCASREQGLTNYGYTFGSGTRLTVV.

The chain recombines TRBV18 with TRBJ2-3, with 11 positions matching TRBD2. The CDR3 sequence is 17 residues long. V lost 6 bases to trimming and J lost 0 bases; unmatched junction nucleotides: 8. Per the germline V gene, CDR1 is KGHSH and CDR2 is LQKENI. The CDR3 coding sequence is TGTGCCAGCTCTAGCGGGGGGGCCAGTTGGAGCACAGATACGCAGTATTTT. It encodes CASSSGGASWSTDTQYF.

The V call is TRBV19, the J call TRBJ2-7; D is unresolved. Deletions cut 0 bases from V and 4 bases from J, with 7 bases between. CDR3 length equals 13 residues. The germline CDR1 and CDR2 sequences are LNHDA and SQIVND (reference sequence). In DNA form, the CDR3 reads TGTGCCAGTAGTATAGACACTCATTACGAGCAGTACTTC. Amino acids: CASSIDTHYEQYF.

The chain couples TRBV4-2 to TRBJ1-5; 8 positions match TRBD1. This CDR3 is 13 amino acids long. In germline, CDR1 is LGHNA, CDR2 YNFKEQ. The J segment lost 5 bases and the V segment lost 11 bases, leaving 8 bases of the junction unmatched. The CDR3: CAAARGLDQPQHF. The CDR3 DNA sequence: TGTGCCGCAGCCAGGGGGCTGGATCAGCCCCAGCATTTT.

The CDR3 protein is CASSGDTVSGANVLTF. The CDR3 nucleotides are TGTGCCAGCAGCGGAGACACAGTCTCTGGGGCCAACGTCCTGACTTTC. This chain links TRBV5-8 with TRBJ2-6; the D is unclear. CDR1 is SGHTS and CDR2 is YDEGEE in the germline V gene. V was pared by 4 bases and J by 0 bases, with 11 bases between. The CDR3 runs to 16 residues.

This chain uses TRBV6-5 with TRBJ1-2, with D possibly matching TRBD1 (5 bases). Germline V CDR1 and CDR2: MNHEY, SVGAGI. This CDR3 has 16 residues. V lost 2 bases to trimming and J lost 8 bases, with 21 bases between them. This CDR3 reads CASSYDSTNLLRGYTF. In nucleotides, the CDR3 is TGTGCCAGCAGTTACGACAGCACTAATCTCCTAAGGGGCTACACCTTC.

The CDR3 sequence: CASSLAYYGYTF. The CDR3 DNA reads TGTGCCAGCAGTTTGGCTTACTATGGCTACACCTTC. The V and J genes are TRBV28 and TRBJ1-2; D is unclear. The germline gives CDR1 MDHEN, CDR2 SYDVKM. V lost 3 bases to trimming and J lost 3 bases, with 5 bases between them. This CDR3 spans 12 amino acids.

This chain joins TRBV3-1 (or the pseudogene TRBV3-2) and TRBJ2-7, with a possible D match to TRBD1 (6 bases). The CDR3 loop spans 16 amino acids. Deletions cut 1 base from V and 4 bases from J, with 17 bases between. Germline V gene sequence: CDR1 LGHDT, CDR2 YNNKEL (reference sequence). This CDR3 is CASSQGGTLTLYEQYF. CDR3 in DNA: TGTGCCAGCAGCCAAGGGGGGACACTAACCCTATACGAGCAGTACTTC.